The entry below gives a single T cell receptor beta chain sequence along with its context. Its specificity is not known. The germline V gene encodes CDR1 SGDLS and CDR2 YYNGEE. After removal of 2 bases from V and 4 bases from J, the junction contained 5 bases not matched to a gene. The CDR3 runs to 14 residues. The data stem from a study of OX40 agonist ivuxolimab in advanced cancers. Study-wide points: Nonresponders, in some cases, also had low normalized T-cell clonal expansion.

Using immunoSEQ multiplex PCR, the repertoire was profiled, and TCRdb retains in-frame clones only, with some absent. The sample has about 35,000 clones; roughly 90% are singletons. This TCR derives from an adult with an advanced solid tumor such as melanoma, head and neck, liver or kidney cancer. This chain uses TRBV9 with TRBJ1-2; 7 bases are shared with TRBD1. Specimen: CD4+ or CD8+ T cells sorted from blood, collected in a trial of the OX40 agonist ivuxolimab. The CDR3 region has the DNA TGTGCCAGCAGCGTGACTACAGGGGCCTATGGCTACACCTTC. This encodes CASSVTTGAYGYTF.